What follows are 23 T cell receptor beta chains derived from one specimen sequenced in a study of T cells in Graves' hyperthyroidism and ophthalmopathy. What was amplified from RNA transcripts were TCR beta CDR3 regions. When the TCR CDR3 underwent first-round RT-PCR, the HTBI primer set was used. MiXCR, applied by TCRdb to the multiplex PCR reads, yields one record per CDR3 protein. The repertoire holds about 510,000 distinct CDR3 sequences, with 11% to 15% as singletons. The sample comprised blood. These receptors originate from a woman in her 40s with Graves' hyperthyroidism.

The chain is built from TRBV19 and TRBJ2-2; TRBD2 aligns across 9 bases. Germline CDR1 reads LNHDA; CDR2 reads SQIVND (reference sequence). CDR3 size: 15 residues. Trimming took 6 bases from V and 2 from J; bases not matched to a gene: 4. The CDR3 DNA is TGTGCCAGTAGGCTTAGCGGGAGTAACACCGGGGAGCTGTTTTTT. Translating it yields CASRLSGSNTGELFF.

Many counts were recorded for this clonotype. This rearrangement joins TRBV20-1 to TRBJ1-2; D not resolved. CDR1 is DFQATT, CDR2 SNEGSKA, per germline (reference sequence). V was clipped by 2 bases and J by 4 bases, with 11 bases between them. The CDR3 covers 13 residues. CDR3 in DNA: TGCAGTGCTAGAAAGGCCCAGACCTATGGCTACACCTTC. It codes for CSARKAQTYGYTF.

A remark on this clonotype: This may be a read error, as it is one base from a much larger clone. The rearrangement joins TRBV2 to TRBJ2-5; 9 bases agree with TRBD1. Trimming removed 8 bases from V and 4 bases from J; junction bases left unmatched: 8. Germline V CDR1 and CDR2: SNHLY, FYNNEI. The CDR3 covers 14 residues. The CDR3 DNA reads as TGTGCCAGCGGTGGACAGGGGAGTGGAGAGACCCAGTACTTC. This translates into CASGGQGSGETQYF.

This clonotype was counted only a few times. The V and J genes are TRBV20-1 and TRBJ2-3; maybe TRBD2 (6 bases). The CDR3 is made up of 15 amino acids. Germline V CDR1 and CDR2: DFQATT, SNEGSKA (reference sequence). Trimming removed 5 bases from V and 4 bases from J, with 19 bases in between. The CDR3 DNA reads as TGCAGTGCTTCCTACCTTAGCGGCGGGCCAGATACGCAGTATTTT. It specifies CSASYLSGGPDTQYF.

This clonotype was recorded many times. The V and J genes are TRBV27 and TRBJ2-1, with D hard to call. V gave up 3 bases and J gave up 3 bases, with 9 bases separating them. Germline CDR1 MNHEY, CDR2 SMNVEV (reference sequence). This CDR3 contains 14 residues. This CDR3 reads CASSFQEGYNEQFF. CDR3 sequence (DNA): TGTGCCAGCAGTTTCCAGGAAGGCTACAATGAGCAGTTCTTC.

This chain joins TRBV12-3 or TRBV12-4 and TRBJ1-5; 9 bases fit TRBD1. The CDR3 is 15 amino acids. The V gene end was trimmed by 6 bases and the J gene end by 2 bases; junction bases not matched to a gene: 5. CDR3 sequence reads: CASRIQGAGNQPQHF. DNA of the CDR3: TGTGCCAGCAGGATACAGGGGGCCGGCAATCAGCCCCAGCATTTT.

The V call is TRBV5-1, the J call TRBJ2-2; TRBD2 matches 11 bases. CDR1 is SGHRS and CDR2 is YFSETQ in the germline V gene. The CDR3 runs 17 residues. The junction had 7 bases not matched to a gene; V was cut back by 4 bases and J by 2 bases. In DNA form, the CDR3 reads TGCGCCAGCAGCCAACTAGCGGGAGCTTATAACACCGGGGAGCTGTTTTTT. This translates into CASSQLAGAYNTGELFF.

Only a few counts were recorded for this clonotype. The chain combines TRBV19 with TRBJ2-1, with D perhaps assigned TRBD1 or TRBD2 (5 bases each). Deletions cut 6 bases from V and 10 bases from J, with 19 bases between. The CDR3 has 14 amino acids. Looked up from germline, CDR1 is LNHDA and CDR2 is SQIVND (reference sequence). This chain's CDR3 is CASRTGTGKGEQFF. The CDR3 DNA follows: TGTGCCAGTAGGACCGGGACGGGGAAAGGGGAGCAGTTCTTC.

Only a few counts were recorded for this clonotype. A read error may be the cause here, since a much bigger clone is one base away. The V call is TRBV6-1, the J call TRBJ2-7; no clear D. There are 13 residues in the CDR3. Germline assignment: CDR1 MNHNS and CDR2 SASEGT. The germline V and J ends were trimmed by 6 bases and 9 bases, with 18 bases remaining between them. The CDR3 loop reads CASSLPETDGQYF. The CDR3 nucleotides are TGTGCCAGCAGCCTTCCGGAGACGGACGGGCAGTACTTC.

This chain links TRBV20-1 with TRBJ2-3; TRBD2 matches at 8 bases. Germline-derived CDR1 and CDR2 are DFQATT and SNEGSKA (reference sequence). V trimming: 3 bases; J trimming: 4 bases; junction bases outside the gene matches: 15. The CDR3 sequence is 17 residues long. DNA of the CDR3: TGCAGTGCTAGTGAAAGGGGGACTAGAGTTAGCTCAGATACGCAGTATTTT. This codes for CSASERGTRVSSDTQYF.

This clonotype was seen more than once but under ten times. The CDR3 region has the DNA TGTGCTAGTGGTTTGGTACTAGAACAAGAGACCCAGTACTTC. This codes for CASGLVLEQETQYF. The rearrangement links TRBV12-5 to TRBJ2-5, with D possibly being TRBD2 (5 bases). Germline V gene data show CDR1 as LGHNT and CDR2 as FRNRAP. The V and J ends lost 0 bases and 2 bases respectively, with 7 bases between them. This CDR3 has 14 amino acids.

This clonotype has ten or more counts. The chain couples TRBV20-1 to TRBJ2-7, with 7 bases matching TRBD2. CDR3 size: 14 residues. The V and J ends lost 4 bases and 3 bases, in that order; junction bases with no gene match: 9. CDR1 and CDR2 (germline): DFQATT, SNEGSKA (reference sequence). CDR3 sequence (DNA): TGCAGTGCTACTGCCCCGGGACTACTCTACGAGCAGTACTTC. Translated: CSATAPGLLYEQYF.

At least ten counts were recorded for this clonotype. The chain is built from TRBV20-1 and TRBJ1-1; D call uncertain. CDR3 length: 18 residues. V was cut by 3 bases and J by 1 base, with 24 bases left in between. Germline V CDR1 and CDR2: DFQATT, SNEGSKA (reference sequence). The CDR3 is CSASFFGSLFYANTEAFF. CDR3 sequence (DNA): TGCAGTGCTAGCTTCTTCGGCAGTTTATTTTATGCGAACACTGAAGCTTTCTTT.

J is TRBJ2-3 and V is TRBV20-1, with 11 bases aligning to TRBD2. The germline V gene has CDR1 DFQATT and CDR2 SNEGSKA (reference sequence). Trimming took 4 bases from V and 1 from J; bases not matched to a gene: 7. The CDR3 has 16 amino acids. This chain's CDR3 is CSAISGRDKGTDTQYF. DNA of the CDR3: TGCAGTGCTATTAGCGGGAGGGATAAGGGCACAGATACGCAGTATTTT.

This clonotype was counted a few times. A much larger clone sits a single nucleotide away, making a read error possible. The chain carries TRBV3-1 and TRBJ2-3; no definite D call. Trimming pared 4 bases from V and 11 bases from J, leaving 10 bases between. From germline, CDR1 is LGHDT and CDR2 YNNKEL (reference sequence). The CDR3 totals 11 residues. The chain's CDR3 is CASSRANMQYF. CDR3 nucleotides: TGTGCCAGCAGCCGGGCAAATATGCAGTATTTT.

This clonotype came up a few times. This chain links TRBV5-6 with TRBJ1-2; no firm D call. Trimming took 4 bases from V and 8 from J, leaving 15 bases between them. This CDR3 region has 13 residues. Germline V gene lookup returns CDR1 SGHDT and CDR2 YYEEEE. The CDR3 loop reads CASSGPARGGYTF. The CDR3 DNA reads as TGTGCCAGCAGCGGCCCGGCCCGGGGAGGCTACACCTTC. The full variable domain, rest sourced from reference TRBV5-6 and TRBJ1-2, is DAGVTQSPTHLIKTRGQQVTLRCSPKSGHDTVSWYQQALGQGPQFIFQYYEEEERQRGNFPDRFSGHQFPNYSSELNVNALLLGDSALYLCASSGPARGGYTFGSGTRLTVV.

There are many counts of this clonotype. J is TRBJ2-1 and V is TRBV20-1, with a tentative D call TRBD1 (5 bases). Trimming removed 0 bases at V and 5 bases at J, with 14 bases between. Germline CDR1 reads DFQATT; CDR2 reads SNEGSKA (reference sequence). The CDR3 covers 15 residues. The CDR3 DNA follows: TGCAGTGCTAGAGATGGGGCGTCGGCGAACAATGAGCAGTTCTTC. Its translation: CSARDGASANNEQFF.

This clonotype was counted ten times or more. The V gene is TRBV2, the J gene TRBJ1-5, with D tentatively TRBD1 (5 bases). The CDR3 length is 14 residues. Trimming took off 4 bases at V and 5 bases at J, with 12 bases between the two ends. Germline V gene lookup returns CDR1 SNHLY and CDR2 FYNNEI. DNA of the CDR3: TGTGCCAGCAGTGGAGGGACTCAAGATCAGCCCCAGCATTTT. This encodes CASSGGTQDQPQHF.

The sample holds many counts of this clonotype. The chain has TRBV12-3 or TRBV12-4 and TRBJ2-1, with TRBD2 matching 11 bases. The CDR3 totals 15 residues. Unmatched junction bases numbered 6, after V lost 5 bases and J lost 6 bases. The CDR3 here is CASSAGTSGLNEQFF. CDR3 bases: TGTGCCAGCAGTGCCGGGACTAGCGGTCTCAATGAGCAGTTCTTC.

In its sample, this clonotype was seen many times. The CDR3 loop is CASSFNSEVARGYEQYF. The DNA of the CDR3 is TGTGCCAGCAGTTTCAACTCTGAGGTTGCAAGGGGGTACGAGCAGTACTTC. The V and J genes are TRBV6-1 and TRBJ2-7, with a weak D call TRBD1 (6 bases). CDR1 MNHNS and CDR2 SASEGT come from the germline V gene. V was shortened by 5 bases and J by 4 bases, with 24 bases between the two germline ends. CDR3 length: 17 residues.

This clonotype was found many times. This chain links TRBV5-1 with TRBJ1-1, with 7 bases identical to TRBD1. CDR1 is SGHRS and CDR2 is YFSETQ in the germline V gene. The V segment lost 0 bases and the J segment 7 bases; nucleotides outside the gene matches: 3. The length of the CDR3 is 13 residues. In DNA, the CDR3 is TGCGCCAGCAGCTTGGGGACAGGATTTGAAGCTTTCTTT. Its translation is CASSLGTGFEAFF.

The genes are TRBV9 and TRBJ1-2; D remains unclear. CDR1 and CDR2 from the germline V gene are SGDLS and YYNGEE. The CDR3 spans 14 residues. With 3 bases removed from V and 3 bases from J, the gap between germline ends came to 12 bases. This CDR3 is CASSGGTADYGYTF. CDR3 nucleotide sequence: TGTGCCAGCAGCGGAGGAACCGCTGACTATGGCTACACCTTC.

Ten or more counts support this clonotype. V usage is TRBV27 and J usage is TRBJ2-3, with 8 positions matching TRBD1. The CDR3 sequence is 14 residues long. J lost 5 bases, V lost 6 bases, and 7 bases had no gene match. Germline-derived CDR1 and CDR2 are MNHEY and SMNVEV (reference sequence). In nucleotides, the CDR3 is TGTGCCAGCAGGGCACAGGGGGTTTTAGATACGCAGTATTTT. As protein: CASRAQGVLDTQYF.